This T cell receptor beta chain was retrieved from a study of neoadjuvant nivolumab and ipilimumab in lung cancer. There are 14 residues in the CDR3. The germline V gene encodes CDR1 MNHEY and CDR2 SVGAGI. V lost 6 bases to trimming and J lost 5 bases, with 13 bases between them. Clones were read by immunoSEQ multiplex PCR, and TCRdb kept only the in-frame ones, dropping some. This sample yields about 18,000 clones, of which 85% to 90% are seen a single time; 2% to 2.5% belongs to the top ten. This receptor was taken from an adult with non-small cell lung cancer. The V call is TRBV6-5, the J call TRBJ1-4; possibly TRBD1 for D (5 bases). The source material was peripheral blood, sampled before neoadjuvant nivolumab, alone or with ipilimumab. The CDR3 nucleotides are TGTGCCAGCAGCCGGGCAGGGAAAAATGAAAAACTGTTTTTT. It is translated as CASSRAGKNEKLFF.